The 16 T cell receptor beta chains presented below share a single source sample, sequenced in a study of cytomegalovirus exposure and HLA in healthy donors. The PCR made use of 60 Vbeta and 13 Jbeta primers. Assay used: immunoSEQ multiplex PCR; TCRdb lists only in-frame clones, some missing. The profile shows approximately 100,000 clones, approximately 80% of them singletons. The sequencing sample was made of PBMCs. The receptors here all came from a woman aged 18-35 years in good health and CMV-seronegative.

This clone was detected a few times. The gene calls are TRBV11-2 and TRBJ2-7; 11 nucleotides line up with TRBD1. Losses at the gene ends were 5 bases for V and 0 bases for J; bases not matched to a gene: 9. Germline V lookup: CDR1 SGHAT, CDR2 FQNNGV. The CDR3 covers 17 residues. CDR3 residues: CASSHAGTGGGSYEQYF. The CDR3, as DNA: TGTGCCAGCAGCCATGCCGGGACAGGGGGTGGCTCCTACGAGCAGTACTTC.

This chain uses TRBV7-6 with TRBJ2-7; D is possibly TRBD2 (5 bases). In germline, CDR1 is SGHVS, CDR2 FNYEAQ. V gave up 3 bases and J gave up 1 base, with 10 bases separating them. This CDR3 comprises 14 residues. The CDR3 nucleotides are TGTGCCAGCAGCTTCGGACTTGAATCCTACGAGCAGTACTTC. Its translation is CASSFGLESYEQYF.

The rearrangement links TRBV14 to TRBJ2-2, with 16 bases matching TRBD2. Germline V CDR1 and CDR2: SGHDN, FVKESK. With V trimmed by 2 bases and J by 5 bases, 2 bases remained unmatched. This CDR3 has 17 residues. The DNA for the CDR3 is TGTGCCAGCAGCCAACCGGGACTAGCGGGGGGGACCGGGGAGCTGTTTTTT. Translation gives CASSQPGLAGGTGELFF.

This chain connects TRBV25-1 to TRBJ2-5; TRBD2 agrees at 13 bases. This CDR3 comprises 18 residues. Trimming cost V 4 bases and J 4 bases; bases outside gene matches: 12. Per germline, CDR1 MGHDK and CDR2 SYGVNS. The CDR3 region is CASSGVGLAGVFGETQYF. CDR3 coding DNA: TGTGCCAGCAGTGGAGTAGGACTAGCGGGAGTATTCGGAGAGACCCAGTACTTC.

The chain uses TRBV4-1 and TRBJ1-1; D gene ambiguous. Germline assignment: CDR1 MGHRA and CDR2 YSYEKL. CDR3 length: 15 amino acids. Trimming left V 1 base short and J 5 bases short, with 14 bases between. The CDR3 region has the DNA TGCGCCAGCAGCCAAGCCGTAGCGGTTGGGACTGAAGCTTTCTTT. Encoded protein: CASSQAVAVGTEAFF.

CDR3 nucleotide sequence: TGTGCCAGCAGGCTAACCGGGACAGTAGATGGAAACACCATATATTTT. Its protein product is CASRLTGTVDGNTIYF. This rearrangement joins TRBV27 to TRBJ1-3; 7 bases are a match to TRBD1. V was clipped by 6 bases and J by 3 bases; unmatched bases: 11. The CDR3 runs 16 residues. Looked up from germline, CDR1 is MNHEY and CDR2 is SMNVEV (reference sequence).

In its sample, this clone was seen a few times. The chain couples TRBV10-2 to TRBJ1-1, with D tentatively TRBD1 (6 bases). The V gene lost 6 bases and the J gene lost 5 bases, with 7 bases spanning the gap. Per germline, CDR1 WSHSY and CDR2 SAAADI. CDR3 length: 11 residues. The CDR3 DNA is TGCGCCAGCAGGGGGGCGACTGAAGCTTTCTTT. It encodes CASRGATEAFF.

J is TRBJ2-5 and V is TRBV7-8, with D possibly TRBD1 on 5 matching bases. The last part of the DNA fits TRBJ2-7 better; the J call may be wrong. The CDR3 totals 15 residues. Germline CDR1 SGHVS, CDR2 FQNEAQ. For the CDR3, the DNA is TGTGCCAGCAGCTTAGTCAGGGATAGAATCTACGAGCAGTACTTC. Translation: CASSLVRDRIYEQYF.

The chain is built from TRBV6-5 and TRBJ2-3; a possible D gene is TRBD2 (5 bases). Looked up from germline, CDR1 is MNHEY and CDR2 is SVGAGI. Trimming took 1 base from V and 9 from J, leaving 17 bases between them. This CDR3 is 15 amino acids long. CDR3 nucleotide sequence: TGTGCCAGCAGTTACTTCACTGAGGGCAGCACAACGCAGTATTTT. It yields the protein CASSYFTEGSTTQYF.

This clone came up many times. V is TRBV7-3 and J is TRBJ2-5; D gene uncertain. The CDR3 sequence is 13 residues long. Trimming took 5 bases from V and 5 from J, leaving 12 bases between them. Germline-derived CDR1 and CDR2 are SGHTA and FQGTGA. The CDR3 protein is CASSAPLPETQYF. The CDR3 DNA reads TGTGCCAGCAGCGCCCCACTGCCCGAGACCCAGTACTTC. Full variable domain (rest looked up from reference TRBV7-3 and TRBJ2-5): GAGVSQTPSNKVTEKGKYVELRCDPISGHTALYWYRQSLGQGPEFLIYFQGTGAADDSGLPNDRFFAVRPEGSVSTLKIQRTERGDSAVYLCASSAPLPETQYFGPGTRLLVL.

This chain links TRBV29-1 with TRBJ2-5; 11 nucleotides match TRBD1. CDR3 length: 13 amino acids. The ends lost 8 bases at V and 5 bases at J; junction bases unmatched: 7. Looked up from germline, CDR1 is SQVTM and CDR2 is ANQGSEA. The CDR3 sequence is CSTGTGGLETQYF. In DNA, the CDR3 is TGCAGCACCGGGACAGGGGGGCTGGAGACCCAGTACTTC.

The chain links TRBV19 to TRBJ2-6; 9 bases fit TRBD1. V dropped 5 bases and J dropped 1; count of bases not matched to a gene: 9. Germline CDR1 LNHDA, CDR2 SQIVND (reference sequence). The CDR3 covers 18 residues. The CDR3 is CASSPIPTGGSGANVLTF. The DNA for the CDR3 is TGTGCCAGTAGTCCTATACCGACAGGGGGGTCTGGGGCCAACGTCCTGACTTTC.

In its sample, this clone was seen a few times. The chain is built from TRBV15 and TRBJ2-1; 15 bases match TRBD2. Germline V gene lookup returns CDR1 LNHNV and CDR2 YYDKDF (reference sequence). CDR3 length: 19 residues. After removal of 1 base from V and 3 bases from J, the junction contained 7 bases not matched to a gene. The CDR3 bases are TGTGCCACCAGCAGAGGAGCCGGGACTAGCGGGAGGCTCTACAATGAGCAGTTCTTC. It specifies CATSRGAGTSGRLYNEQFF.

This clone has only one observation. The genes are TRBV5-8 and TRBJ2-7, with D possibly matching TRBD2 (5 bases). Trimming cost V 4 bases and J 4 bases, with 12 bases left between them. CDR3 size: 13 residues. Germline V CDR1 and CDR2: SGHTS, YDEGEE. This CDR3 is CASSRVSGYEQYF. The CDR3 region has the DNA TGTGCCAGCAGCCGGGTTTCGGGGTACGAGCAGTACTTC.

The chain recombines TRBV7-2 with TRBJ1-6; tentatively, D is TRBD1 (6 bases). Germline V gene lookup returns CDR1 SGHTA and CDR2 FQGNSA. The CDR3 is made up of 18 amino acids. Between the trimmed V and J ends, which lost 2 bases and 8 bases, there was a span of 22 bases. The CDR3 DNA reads TGTGCCAGCAGCTTACTTTCTGTCCGGCAGGGGCTTTATTCACCCCTCCACTTT. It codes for CASSLLSVRQGLYSPLHF. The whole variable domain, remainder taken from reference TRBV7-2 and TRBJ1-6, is GAGVSQSPSNKVTEKGKDVELRCDPISGHTALYWYRQSLGQGLEFLIYFQGNSAPDKSGLPSDRFSAERTGGSVSTLTIQRTQQEDSAVYLCASSLLSVRQGLYSPLHFGNGTRLTVT.

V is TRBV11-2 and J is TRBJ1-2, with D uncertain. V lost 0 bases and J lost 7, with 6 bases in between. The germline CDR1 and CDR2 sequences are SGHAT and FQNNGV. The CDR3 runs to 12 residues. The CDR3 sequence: CASSLEAVGYTF. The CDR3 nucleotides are TGTGCCAGCAGCTTAGAGGCGGTTGGCTACACCTTC.